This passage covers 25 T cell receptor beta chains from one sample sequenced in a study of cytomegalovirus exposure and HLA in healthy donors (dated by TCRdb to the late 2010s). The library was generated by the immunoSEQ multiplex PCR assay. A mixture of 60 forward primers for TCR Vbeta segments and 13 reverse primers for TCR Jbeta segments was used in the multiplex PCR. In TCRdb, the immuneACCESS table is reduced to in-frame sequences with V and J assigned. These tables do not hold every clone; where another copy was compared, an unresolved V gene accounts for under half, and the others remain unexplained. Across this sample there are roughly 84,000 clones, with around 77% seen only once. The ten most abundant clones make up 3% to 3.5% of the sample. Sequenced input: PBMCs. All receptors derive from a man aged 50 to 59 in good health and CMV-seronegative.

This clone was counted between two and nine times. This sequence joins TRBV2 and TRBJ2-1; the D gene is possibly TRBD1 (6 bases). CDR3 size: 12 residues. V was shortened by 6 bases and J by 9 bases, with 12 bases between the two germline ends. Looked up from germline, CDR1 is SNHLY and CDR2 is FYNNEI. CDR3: CASRGGGSEQFF. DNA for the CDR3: TGTGCCAGCAGAGGGGGTGGGAGTGAGCAGTTCTTC.

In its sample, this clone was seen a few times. CDR3 loop: CASSETGTGYTEAFF. The CDR3 region has the DNA TGTGCCAGCAGTGAGACCGGGACAGGCTACACTGAAGCTTTCTTT. The V gene is TRBV25-1, the J gene TRBJ1-1; 8 positions match TRBD1. The CDR3 is made up of 15 amino acids. The J segment lost 3 bases and the V segment lost 3 bases, leaving 6 bases of the junction unmatched. Germline lookup yields CDR1 MGHDK and CDR2 SYGVNS. The full variable domain, in which reference TRBV25-1 and TRBJ1-1 provide the parts outside the CDR3, is EADIYQTPRYLVIGTGKKITLECSQTMGHDKMYWYQQDPGMELHLIHYSYGVNSTEKGDLSSESTVSRIRTEHFPLTLESARPSHTSQYLCASSETGTGYTEAFFGQGTRLTVV.

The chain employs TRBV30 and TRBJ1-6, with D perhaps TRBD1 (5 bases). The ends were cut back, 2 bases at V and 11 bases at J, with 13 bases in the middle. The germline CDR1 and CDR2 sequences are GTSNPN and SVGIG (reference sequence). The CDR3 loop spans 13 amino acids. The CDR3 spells CAWSSKGSAPLHF. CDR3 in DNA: TGTGCCTGGAGTTCAAAGGGGTCGGCACCCCTCCACTTT.

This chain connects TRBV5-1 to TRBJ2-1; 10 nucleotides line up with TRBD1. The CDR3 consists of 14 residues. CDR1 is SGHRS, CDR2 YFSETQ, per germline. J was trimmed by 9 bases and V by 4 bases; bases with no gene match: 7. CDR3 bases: TGCGCCAGCAGCCCCGGGACAGGGGAACGTGAGCAGTTCTTC. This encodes CASSPGTGEREQFF.

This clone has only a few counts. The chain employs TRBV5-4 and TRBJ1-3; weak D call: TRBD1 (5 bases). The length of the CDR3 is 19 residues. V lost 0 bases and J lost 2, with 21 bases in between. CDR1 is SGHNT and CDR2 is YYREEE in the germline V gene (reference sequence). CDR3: CASSLGPGGSHTPGNTIYF. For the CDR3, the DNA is TGTGCCAGCAGCTTGGGCCCCGGGGGGTCGCATACCCCTGGAAACACCATATATTTT.

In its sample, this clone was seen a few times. Written as DNA, the CDR3 is TGTGCCAGCAGCTTAAATCCGGTGGGGGCGACGAATTACGAGCAGTACTTC. As protein: CASSLNPVGATNYEQYF. The chain carries TRBV7-9 and TRBJ2-7; D perhaps matches TRBD1 (6 bases). The CDR3 contains 17 residues. The V end lost 2 bases, the J end lost 4 bases, and 21 bases lay between the germline ends. From germline, CDR1 is SEHNR and CDR2 FQNEAQ (reference sequence).

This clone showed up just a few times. DNA for the CDR3: TGTGCCAGCAGCCTAGGGGACGGTAGCGGGGTAAGCTCCTACGAGCAGTACTTC. Protein sequence: CASSLGDGSGVSSYEQYF. V gene TRBV7-6 combines with J gene TRBJ2-7; the match to TRBD2 covers 8 bases. V gave up 5 bases and J gave up 0 bases; unmatched junction bases: 15. Germline assignment: CDR1 SGHVS and CDR2 FNYEAQ. This CDR3 spans 18 amino acids.

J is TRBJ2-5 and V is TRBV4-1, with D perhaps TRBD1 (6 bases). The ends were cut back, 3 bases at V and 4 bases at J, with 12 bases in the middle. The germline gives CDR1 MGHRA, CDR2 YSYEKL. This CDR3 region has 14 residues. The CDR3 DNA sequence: TGCGCCAGCAGCCAGGGGATGGGGGCAGAGACCCAGTACTTC. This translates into CASSQGMGAETQYF.

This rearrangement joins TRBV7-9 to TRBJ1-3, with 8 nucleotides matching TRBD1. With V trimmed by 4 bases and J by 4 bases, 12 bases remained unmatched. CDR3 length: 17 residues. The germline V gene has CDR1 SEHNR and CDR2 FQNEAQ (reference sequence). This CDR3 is CASSSTRTGTEGNTIYF. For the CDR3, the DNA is TGTGCCAGCAGCTCTACCCGGACAGGGACGGAAGGAAACACCATATATTTT.

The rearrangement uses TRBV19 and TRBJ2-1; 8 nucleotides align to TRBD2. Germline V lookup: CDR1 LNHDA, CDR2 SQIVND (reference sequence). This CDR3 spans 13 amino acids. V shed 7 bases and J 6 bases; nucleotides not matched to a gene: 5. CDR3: CASTARGGNEQFF. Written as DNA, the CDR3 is TGTGCCAGTACGGCCCGGGGGGGCAATGAGCAGTTCTTC.

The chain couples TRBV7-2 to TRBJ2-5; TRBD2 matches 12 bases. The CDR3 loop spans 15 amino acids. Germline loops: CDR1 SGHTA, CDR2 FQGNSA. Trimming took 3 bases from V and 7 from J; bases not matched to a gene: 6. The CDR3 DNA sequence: TGTGCCAGCAGCTTCCGACTAGCGGGGGATGGGACCCAGTACTTC. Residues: CASSFRLAGDGTQYF.

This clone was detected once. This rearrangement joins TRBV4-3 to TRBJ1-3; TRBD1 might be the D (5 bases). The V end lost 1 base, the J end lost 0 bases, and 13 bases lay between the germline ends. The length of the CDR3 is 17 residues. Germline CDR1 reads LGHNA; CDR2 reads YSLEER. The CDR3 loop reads CASSQGPGLGSGNTIYF. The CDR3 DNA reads TGCGCCAGCAGCCAAGGCCCAGGGTTAGGCTCTGGAAACACCATATATTTT.

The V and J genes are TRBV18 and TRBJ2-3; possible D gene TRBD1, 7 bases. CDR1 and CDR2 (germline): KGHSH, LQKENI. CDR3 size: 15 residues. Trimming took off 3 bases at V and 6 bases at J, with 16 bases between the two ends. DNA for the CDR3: TGTGCCAGCTCACCCCAGGGGGGTCAGGAGGATACGCAGTATTTT. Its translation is CASSPQGGQEDTQYF.

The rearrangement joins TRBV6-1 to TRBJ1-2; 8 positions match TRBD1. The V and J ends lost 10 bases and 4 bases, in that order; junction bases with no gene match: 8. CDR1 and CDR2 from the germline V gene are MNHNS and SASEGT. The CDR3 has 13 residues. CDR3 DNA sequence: TGTGCCACCACGGGACAGGTGGGCTATGGCTACACCTTC. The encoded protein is CATTGQVGYGYTF.

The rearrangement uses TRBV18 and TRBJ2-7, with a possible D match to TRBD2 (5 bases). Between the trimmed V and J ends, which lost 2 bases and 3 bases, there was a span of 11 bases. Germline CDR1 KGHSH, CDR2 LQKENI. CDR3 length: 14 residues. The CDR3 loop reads CASSPTSSGYEQYF. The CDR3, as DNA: TGTGCCAGCTCACCAACCTCGAGCGGCTACGAGCAGTACTTC.

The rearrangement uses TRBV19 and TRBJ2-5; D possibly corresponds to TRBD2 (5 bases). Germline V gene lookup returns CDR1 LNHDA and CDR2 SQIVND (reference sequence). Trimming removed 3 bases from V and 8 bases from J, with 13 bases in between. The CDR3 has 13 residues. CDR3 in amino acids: CASSIAGVPTQYF. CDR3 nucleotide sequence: TGTGCCAGTAGTATCGCGGGCGTCCCAACCCAGTACTTC.

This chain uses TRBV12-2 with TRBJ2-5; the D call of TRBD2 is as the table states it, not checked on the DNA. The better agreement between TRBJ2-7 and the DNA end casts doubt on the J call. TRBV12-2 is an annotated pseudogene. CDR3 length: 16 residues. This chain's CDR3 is CASRSRDFRPSYEQYF. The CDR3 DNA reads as TGTGCAAGTCGCTCACGGGACTTTCGACCCTCCTACGAGCAGTACTTC.

Written as DNA, the CDR3 is TGCACCAGCAGCCAAGGACGGACAGTATGGTATTTT. It translates to CTSSQGRTVWYF. The J gene is TRBJ1-3, the V gene TRBV1; the D call TRBD1 from the table was never checked on the DNA. TRBV1 represents a pseudogene. The CDR3 is made up of 12 amino acids.

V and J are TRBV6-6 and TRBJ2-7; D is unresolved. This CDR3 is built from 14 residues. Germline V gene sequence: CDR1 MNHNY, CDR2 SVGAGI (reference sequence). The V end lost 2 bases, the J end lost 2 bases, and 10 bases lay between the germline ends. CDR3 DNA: TGTGCCAGCAGTTACGGGCAGAGAACCTACGAGCAGTACTTC. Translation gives CASSYGQRTYEQYF.

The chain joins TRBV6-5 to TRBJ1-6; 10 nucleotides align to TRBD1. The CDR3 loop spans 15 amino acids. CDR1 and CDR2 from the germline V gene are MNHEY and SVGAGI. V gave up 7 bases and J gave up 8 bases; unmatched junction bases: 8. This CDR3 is CASTDRDRGHSPLHF. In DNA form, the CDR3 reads TGTGCCAGCACCGATCGGGACAGGGGACATTCACCCCTCCACTTT.

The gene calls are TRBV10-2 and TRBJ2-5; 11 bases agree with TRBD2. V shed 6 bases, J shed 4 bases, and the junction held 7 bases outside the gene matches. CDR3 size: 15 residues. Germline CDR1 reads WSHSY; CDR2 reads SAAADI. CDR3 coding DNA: TGCGCCAGCAGAGCTACTAGCGGGGGAGCAGAGACCCAGTACTTC. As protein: CASRATSGGAETQYF.

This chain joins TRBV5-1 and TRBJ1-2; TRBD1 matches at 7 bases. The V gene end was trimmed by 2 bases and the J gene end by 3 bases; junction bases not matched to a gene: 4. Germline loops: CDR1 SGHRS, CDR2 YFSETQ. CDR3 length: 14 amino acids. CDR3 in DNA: TGCGCCAGCAGCTTACAGGGGAGTGACTATGGCTACACCTTC. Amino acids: CASSLQGSDYGYTF.

CDR3 DNA: TGTGCCAGCAGACCTAGCGGCAATGAGCAGTTCTTC. Protein product: CASRPSGNEQFF. The gene calls are TRBV7-9 and TRBJ2-1, with 7 bases fitting TRBD2. The V and J ends lost 6 bases and 6 bases, in that order; junction bases with no gene match: 2. The CDR3 runs to 12 residues. CDR1 and CDR2 (germline): SEHNR, FQNEAQ (reference sequence).

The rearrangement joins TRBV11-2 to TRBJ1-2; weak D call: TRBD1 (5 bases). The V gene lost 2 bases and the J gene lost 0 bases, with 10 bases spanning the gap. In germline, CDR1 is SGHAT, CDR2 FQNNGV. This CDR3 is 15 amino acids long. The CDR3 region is CASSLNVRANYGYTF. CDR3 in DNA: TGTGCCAGCAGCTTAAACGTCAGGGCTAACTATGGCTACACCTTC. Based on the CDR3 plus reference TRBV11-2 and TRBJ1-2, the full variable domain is EAGVAQSPRYKIIEKRQSVAFWCNPISGHATLYWYQQILGQGPKLLIQFQNNGVVDDSQLPKDRFSAERLKGVDSTLKIQPAKLEDSAVYLCASSLNVRANYGYTFGSGTRLTVV.

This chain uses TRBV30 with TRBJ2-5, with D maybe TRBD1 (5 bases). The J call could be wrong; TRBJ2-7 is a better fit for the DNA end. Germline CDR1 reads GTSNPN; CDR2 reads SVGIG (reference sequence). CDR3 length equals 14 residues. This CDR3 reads CAWSLTGFSYEQYF. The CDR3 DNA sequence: TGTGCCTGGAGTCTCACAGGATTCTCCTACGAGCAGTACTTC.